What follows are 31 T cell receptor beta chains derived from one specimen sequenced in a study of blood T cell repertoires in COVID-19. Here immunoSEQ multiplex PCR was the method, and the copy in TCRdb shows in-frame clones only, minus some. The profile covers fewer than 250,000 clones, with around 82% appearing a single time and about 4.8% taken by the ten largest. The sequencing input was peripheral blood. Receptors originate from a woman in her sixties or seventies with acute or convalescent COVID-19.

This chain uses TRBV4-3 with TRBJ1-1, with a tentative D call TRBD1 (6 bases). V lost 1 base to trimming and J lost 4 bases, with 10 bases between them. Germline CDR1 and CDR2: LGHNA and YSLEER. This CDR3 is built from 14 residues. The CDR3 bases are TGCGCCAGCAGCCAAGGAAGGACAGCCACTGAAGCTTTCTTT. Protein product: CASSQGRTATEAFF.

The chain uses TRBV29-1 and TRBJ1-2; D perhaps matches TRBD1 (5 bases). There are 13 residues in the CDR3. Between the trimmed V and J ends, which lost 0 bases and 4 bases, there was a span of 9 bases. Germline-derived CDR1 and CDR2 are SQVTM and ANQGSEA. The CDR3 protein is CSVEEDITYGYTF. The CDR3, as DNA: TGCAGCGTTGAAGAGGACATTACCTATGGCTACACCTTC. Looking up the rest from reference TRBV29-1 and TRBJ1-2 gives the full variable domain: SAVISQKPSRDICQRGTSLTIQCQVDSQVTMMFWYRQQPGQSLTLIATANQGSEATYESGFVIDKFPISRPNLTFSTLTVSNMSPEDSSIYLCSVEEDITYGYTFGSGTRLTVV.

The chain uses TRBV28 and TRBJ1-6; the match to TRBD1 covers 9 bases. The V gene's germline CDR1 is MDHEN and CDR2 SYDVKM. The V segment lost 5 bases and the J segment 7 bases; nucleotides outside the gene matches: 6. This CDR3 region has 15 residues. CDR3 DNA sequence: TGTGCCAGCAGTGACGTACAGGGGGCGAATTCACCCCTCCACTTT. Protein product: CASSDVQGANSPLHF.

This chain links TRBV25-1 with TRBJ1-2; D might be TRBD1 (6 bases). V lost 7 bases, J lost 3 bases, and 12 bases lay in between. Germline lookup yields CDR1 MGHDK and CDR2 SYGVNS. CDR3 length equals 13 residues. The DNA of the CDR3 is TGTGCCAGCACTGGACAGATGGACTATGGCTACACCTTC. Amino acids: CASTGQMDYGYTF.

About this clone itself: One end of the junction is discordant with germline, which a read error may explain. V and J are TRBV3-1 (or the pseudogene TRBV3-2) and TRBJ1-2; D unclear. The CDR3 has 10 amino acids. CDR1 and CDR2 (germline): LGHDT, YNNKEL (reference sequence). This chain's CDR3 is CASSQGSTVF. The CDR3 DNA reads as TGTGCCAGCAGCCAAGGATCCACAGTCTTC.

The genes are TRBV12-3 or TRBV12-4 and TRBJ1-2; no clear D gene. The V end lost 1 base, the J end lost 6 bases, and 9 bases lay between the germline ends. There are 13 residues in the CDR3. The CDR3 coding sequence is TGTGCCAGCAGTTTAGAAGGAGGGAATGGCTACACCTTC. Translation gives CASSLEGGNGYTF.

This chain uses TRBV23-1 with TRBJ2-3; D might be TRBD1 (8 bases). TRBV23-1 is an ORF, and what it does is uncertain. The CDR3 runs 20 residues. V was shortened by 0 bases and J by 0 bases, with 22 bases between the two germline ends. CDR3 sequence (DNA): TGCGCCAGCAGTCAATCCGCGCACAGGGGGGGCCCTTCTAGCACAGATACGCAGTATTTT. Translated: CASSQSAHRGGPSSTDTQYF.

This clone was picked up many times. The chain couples TRBV2 to TRBJ1-6, with 7 bases lining up with TRBD1. Germline V CDR1 and CDR2: SNHLY, FYNNEI. The CDR3 loop spans 16 amino acids. With 4 bases clipped from V and 2 bases from J, the junction kept 5 bases outside the gene matches. The CDR3 coding sequence is TGTGCCAGCAGTGCGGGAGGGGGCACCTATAATTCACCCCTCCACTTT. It specifies CASSAGGGTYNSPLHF.

The chain carries TRBV10-1 and TRBJ2-1, with D perhaps matching TRBD1 (7 bases). The germline V gene has CDR1 WNHNN and CDR2 SYGVQD (reference sequence). There are 17 residues in the CDR3. V was pared by 0 bases and J by 6 bases, with 18 bases between. Here the CDR3 DNA reads TGCGCCAGCAGTGAGTCATTAGGAGGGGGCCCCTCCAATGAGCAGTTCTTC. As protein: CASSESLGGGPSNEQFF.

The chain recombines TRBV2 with TRBJ2-3; TRBD2 matches at 14 bases. This CDR3 comprises 14 residues. V lost 11 bases and J lost 4; bases outside the gene matches: 5. Germline V CDR1 and CDR2: SNHLY, FYNNEI. The CDR3 DNA follows: TGTGCCGGCGGGACTAGCGGGGGAGCAGATACGCAGTATTTT. Amino acids: CAGGTSGGADTQYF.

This rearrangement joins TRBV19 to TRBJ1-4; a possible D gene is TRBD1 (6 bases). Germline V lookup: CDR1 LNHDA, CDR2 SQIVND (reference sequence). The CDR3 runs 15 residues. Trimming shortened V by 5 bases and J by 8 bases, and 18 bases separated the two germline ends. CDR3 DNA sequence: TGTGCCAGTAGTGCCAGACAGGTCGGTAACGAAAAACTGTTTTTT. This gives the protein CASSARQVGNEKLFF. Using reference TRBV19 and TRBJ1-4 for the parts outside the CDR3, the full variable domain is DGGITQSPKYLFRKEGQNVTLSCEQNLNHDAMYWYRQDPGQGLRLIYYSQIVNDFQKGDIAEGYSVSREKKESFPLTVTSAQKNPTAFYLCASSARQVGNEKLFFGSGTQLSVL.

CDR3 bases: TGTGCCAGCTCACCGCGAGGTGGGGCCGGCCCGATTAACTATGGCTACACCTTC. This encodes CASSPRGGAGPINYGYTF. V gene TRBV18 combines with J gene TRBJ1-2; D perhaps matches TRBD1 (5 bases). The CDR3 covers 18 residues. V shed 3 bases and J shed 1 base, with 21 bases lying between them. Germline V gives CDR1 KGHSH, CDR2 LQKENI.

Here the CDR3 reads CASTRDTEAFF. The CDR3 region has the DNA TGTGCCAGCACCAGGGACACTGAAGCTTTCTTT. This chain connects TRBV7-2 to TRBJ1-1, with D possibly being TRBD1 (5 bases). Looked up from germline, CDR1 is SGHTA and CDR2 is FQGNSA. Trimming took 7 bases from V and 3 from J, leaving 6 bases between them. The CDR3 length is 11 residues.

The chain employs TRBV7-2 and TRBJ2-2; tentatively, D is TRBD1 (5 bases). Trimming removed 4 bases from V and 1 base from J, with 16 bases in between. CDR1 SGHTA and CDR2 FQGNSA come from the germline V gene. The CDR3 is made up of 17 amino acids. Here the CDR3 reads CASSSYTQTVNTGELFF. The CDR3 nucleotides read TGTGCCAGCAGCTCCTACACGCAGACAGTGAACACCGGGGAGCTGTTTTTT.

About this clone: A much larger clone is a single base away; this may be a read error. The V call is TRBV18, the J call TRBJ2-7; 12 bases are a match to TRBD1. Trimming at V came to 3 bases and at J to 4 bases, leaving 1 base not matched to a gene. Germline V gives CDR1 KGHSH, CDR2 LQKENI. The CDR3 totals 14 residues. The CDR3 sequence is CASSPGQGAYEQYF. The CDR3 DNA follows: TGTGCCAGCTCACCGGGACAGGGGGCGTACGAGCAGTACTTC.

DNA of the CDR3: TGTGCCAGCAGTGAAACCGACAGGTTCGGCGCTGAAGCTTTCTTT. It codes for CASSETDRFGAEAFF. The chain employs TRBV6-4 and TRBJ1-1, with TRBD1 as a possible D gene (6 bases). V dropped 3 bases and J dropped 6 bases, with 17 bases sitting between them. CDR1 is MRHNA, CDR2 SNTAGT, per germline. The CDR3 runs 15 residues.

CDR3 protein: CASSPDRGGYQETQYF. Here the CDR3 DNA reads TGCGCCAGCAGCCCGGACAGGGGCGGGTACCAAGAGACCCAGTACTTC. The chain is built from TRBV4-3 and TRBJ2-5, with 9 nucleotides matching TRBD1. This CDR3 spans 16 amino acids. The germline V gene has CDR1 LGHNA and CDR2 YSLEER. J lost 0 bases, V lost 4 bases, and 6 bases had no gene match.

This chain links TRBV19 with TRBJ1-3; perhaps TRBD1 as D (6 bases). The CDR3 spans 14 residues. CDR1 is LNHDA, CDR2 SQIVND, per germline (reference sequence). V was clipped by 6 bases and J by 2 bases, with 11 bases between them. The DNA for the CDR3 is TGTGCCAGTAGGCGAAGGACAGCTGGAAACACCATATATTTT. This gives the protein CASRRRTAGNTIYF.

This clone was seen more than once but under ten times. V usage is TRBV5-4 and J usage is TRBJ1-2; 10 bases match TRBD1. Germline V gene data show CDR1 as SGHNT and CDR2 as YYREEE (reference sequence). V shed 3 bases, J shed 4 bases, and the junction held 3 bases outside the gene matches. This CDR3 is 14 amino acids long. The DNA of the CDR3 is TGTGCCAGCAGCTCCGGGACAGGGGCCTATGGCTACACCTTC. Amino acid sequence: CASSSGTGAYGYTF. The full variable domain, its missing parts supplied by reference TRBV5-4 and TRBJ1-2, is ETGVTQSPTHLIKTRGQQVTLRCSSQSGHNTVSWYQQALGQGPQFIFQYYREEENGRGNFPPRFSGLQFPNYSSELNVNALELDDSALYLCASSSGTGAYGYTFGSGTRLTVV.

The chain has TRBV18 and TRBJ2-7; no clear D. Between the trimmed V and J ends, which lost 6 bases and 7 bases, there was a span of 19 bases. In germline, CDR1 is KGHSH, CDR2 LQKENI. CDR3 length equals 14 residues. CDR3 sequence reads: CASSSSVSLSEQYF. The CDR3 DNA is TGTGCCAGCTCGAGTTCGGTCTCTCTCTCAGAGCAGTACTTC.

The genes are TRBV9 and TRBJ1-1; no firm D call. V lost 0 bases and J lost 0, with 3 bases in between. Germline V CDR1 and CDR2: SGDLS, YYNGEE. CDR3 length: 13 amino acids. As DNA, the CDR3 is TGTGCCAGCAGCGTAGACATGAACACTGAAGCTTTCTTT. It translates to CASSVDMNTEAFF.

The rearrangement links TRBV25-1 to TRBJ1-6; the match to TRBD1 covers 8 bases. Per germline, CDR1 MGHDK and CDR2 SYGVNS. V was pared by 1 base and J by 9 bases, with 5 bases of the junction left unmatched. The CDR3 totals 15 residues. DNA of the CDR3: TGTGCCAGCAGTGAATTTACAGGGGGAAGTTCACCCCTCCACTTT. Amino acid sequence: CASSEFTGGSSPLHF.

The genes are TRBV2 and TRBJ1-4; TRBD1 might be the D (6 bases). V lost 7 bases, J lost 3 bases, and 9 bases lay in between. CDR1 is SNHLY, CDR2 FYNNEI, per germline. This CDR3 has 13 residues. CDR3 sequence reads: CASIGGANEKLFF. CDR3 bases: TGTGCCAGCATAGGGGGGGCTAATGAAAAACTGTTTTTT.

The chain combines TRBV7-2 with TRBJ1-5, with D possibly matching TRBD1 (6 bases). This CDR3 contains 12 residues. The V gene's germline CDR1 is SGHTA and CDR2 FQGNSA. V gave up 5 bases and J gave up 15 bases, with 17 bases separating them. CDR3 protein: CASSRGGEGRHF. Here the CDR3 DNA reads TGTGCCAGCAGCCGAGGGGGAGAGGGTCGGCATTTT.

The rearrangement links TRBV7-2 to TRBJ1-2; D might be TRBD1 (5 bases). Trimming removed 5 bases at V and 8 bases at J, with 15 bases between. The CDR3 covers 13 residues. Germline CDR1 reads SGHTA; CDR2 reads FQGNSA. The DNA for the CDR3 is TGTGCCAGCAGCGGAGGGACGGCGCGAGGCTACACCTTC. Protein sequence: CASSGGTARGYTF.

The chain uses TRBV6-6 and TRBJ2-7, with D maybe TRBD1 (6 bases). This CDR3 has 14 amino acids. Germline CDR1 reads MNHNY; CDR2 reads SVGAGI (reference sequence). Trimming removed 5 bases from V and 1 base from J, with 12 bases in between. As DNA, the CDR3 is TGTGCCAGCAGTAACCAGGGGATTTCCTACGAGCAGTACTTC. Amino acid sequence: CASSNQGISYEQYF.

The J gene is TRBJ2-7, the V gene TRBV7-9, with D unresolved. Germline values: CDR1 SEHNR, CDR2 FQNEAQ (reference sequence). V lost 6 bases and J lost 1, with 10 bases in between. This CDR3 is 13 amino acids long. The CDR3 nucleotides read TGTGCCAGCAGTGGGCTGGGTTCCTACGAGCAGTACTTC. Protein product: CASSGLGSYEQYF.

This sequence joins TRBV4-3 and TRBJ1-2, with a possible D match to TRBD1 (6 bases). CDR3 size: 18 residues. V was clipped by 0 bases and J by 0 bases, with 17 bases between them. Germline-derived CDR1 and CDR2 are LGHNA and YSLEER. The CDR3 nucleotides read TGCGCCAGCAGCCAAGATCGGGGGCGCGGGGGTTCTAACTATGGCTACACCTTC. Translating gives CASSQDRGRGGSNYGYTF.

This rearrangement joins TRBV5-1 to TRBJ2-5; 11 positions agree with TRBD2. V shed 5 bases, J shed 6 bases, and the junction held 6 bases outside the gene matches. CDR3 size: 14 residues. The germline gives CDR1 SGHRS, CDR2 YFSETQ. The CDR3 sequence: CASRGGLAVKTQYF. CDR3 coding DNA: TGCGCCAGCAGGGGGGGACTAGCGGTAAAGACCCAGTACTTC.

The chain carries TRBV6-6 and TRBJ1-1; D is uncertain. Between the trimmed V and J ends, which lost 0 bases and 4 bases, there was a span of 6 bases. This CDR3 region has 13 residues. Germline loops: CDR1 MNHNY, CDR2 SVGAGI (reference sequence). CDR3: CASSYSFSTEAFF. Written as DNA, the CDR3 is TGTGCCAGCAGTTACTCTTTTAGCACTGAAGCTTTCTTT.

This clone was found once. This chain connects TRBV15 to TRBJ1-1; no definite D call. Germline CDR1 is LNHNV and CDR2 is YYDKDF (reference sequence). CDR3 length equals 14 residues. Trimming cost V 0 bases and J 1 base, with 6 bases left between them. The CDR3 region has the DNA TGTGCCACCAGCAGAGAGGGCCCGAACACTGAAGCTTTCTTT. The encoded protein is CATSREGPNTEAFF.